This T cell receptor beta chain appears in the sequencing data of a study of cytomegalovirus exposure and HLA in healthy donors. About the research overall: A subsequent analysis reported that the 95 to 150 validation repertoires were produced on the same platform that had also been used for the 666 first-cohort repertoires.

V was pared by 0 bases and J by 8 bases, with 14 bases between. From germline, CDR1 is SGHDT and CDR2 YYEEEE. The CDR3 covers 15 residues. Sequencing was performed with immunoSEQ multiplex PCR; in TCRdb, only in-frame clones are kept and a portion is missing. This sample has a few hundred thousand clones, with around 90% found just once. This receptor was identified in a young woman in good health and CMV-seronegative. The chain links TRBV5-6 to TRBJ1-4; D possibly corresponds to TRBD1 (5 bases). Sequencing was performed on PBMCs. The CDR3 region has the DNA TGTGCCAGCAGCTTGGGGGCCGAAGGGGAAGAAAAACTGTTTTTT. Its translation: CASSLGAEGEEKLFF. Full variable domain (missing parts from reference TRBV5-6 and TRBJ1-4): DAGVTQSPTHLIKTRGQQVTLRCSPKSGHDTVSWYQQALGQGPQFIFQYYEEEERQRGNFPDRFSGHQFPNYSSELNVNALLLGDSALYLCASSLGAEGEEKLFFGSGTQLSVL.